A selection of T cell receptor beta chains follows, all from one sample in a study of blood T cells in healthy people across ages. TCRdb ran MiXCR on the 5' RACE reads and lists one entry per CDR3 protein. The sample has about 970,000 distinct CDR3 sequences, roughly 47% seen once. Sequencing was done on a sample of blood. These receptors were obtained from a woman aged 60-70 years in good health. Each CDR3 is given with its conserved first and last residue. The D gene is left open where the match is weak. Clone size, where shown, is once, few, many, or a class for clones that have expanded.

J: TRBJ2-7
D: TRBD2
V: TRBV5-1
size: few
CDR3: CASSAGTSGRAAYEQYF
DNA: TGCGCCAGCAGCGCCGGGACTAGCGGGAGAGCGGCGTACGAGCAGTACTTC

J: TRBJ1-1
D: -
V: TRBV5-1
size: -
CDR3: CASSSRHQRNTEAFF
DNA: TGCGCCAGCAGCTCACGACATCAACGGAACACTGAAGCTTTCTTT

J: TRBJ2-1
D: -
V: TRBV28
size: -
CDR3: CASSFGPTGLSSYNEQFF
DNA: TGTGCCAGCAGTTTCGGACCAACAGGCCTGAGCTCCTACAATGAGCAGTTCTTC

J: TRBJ1-1
D: TRBD1
V: TRBV29-1
size: once
CDR3: CSGATDRRTTEAFF
DNA: TGCAGCGGAGCTACGGACAGGCGTACCACTGAAGCTTTCTTT

J: TRBJ2-7
D: -
V: TRBV9
size: -
CDR3: CASSVSAASYEQYF
DNA: TGTGCCAGCAGCGTATCAGCGGCTTCCTACGAGCAGTACTTC

J: TRBJ2-7
D: TRBD2
V: TRBV3-1
size: -
CDR3: CASSQDPSGSLEQYF
DNA: TGTGCCAGCAGCCAAGATCCTAGCGGGAGTCTCGAGCAGTACTTC

J: TRBJ2-1
D: TRBD2
V: TRBV7-8
size: -
CDR3: CASSRTSGRVNEQFF
DNA: TGTGCCAGCAGCCGGACTAGCGGGAGGGTGAATGAGCAGTTCTTC

J: TRBJ2-3
D: -
V: TRBV10-3
size: many
CDR3: CATRGEKAQYF
DNA: TGTGCCACGAGGGGAGAGAAGGCGCAGTATTTT

J: TRBJ2-7
D: TRBD2
V: TRBV11-2
size: -
CDR3: CASSDSGLAGGFAEQYF
DNA: TGTGCCAGCAGCGACTCGGGACTAGCGGGAGGGTTTGCCGAGCAGTACTTC

J: TRBJ2-7
D: TRBD2
V: TRBV4-1
size: once
CDR3: CASSQEGSGRQYF
DNA: TGCGCCAGCAGCCAAGAAGGTAGCGGGAGACAGTACTTC

J: TRBJ1-4
D: -
V: TRBV18
size: few
CDR3: CASSPSRGEEKLFF
DNA: TGTGCCAGCTCACCAAGTAGAGGGGAGGAAAAACTGTTTTTT

J: TRBJ2-7
D: -
V: TRBV7-9
size: -
CDR3: CASVCAYEQYF
DNA: TGTGCCTCGGTGTGCGCCTACGAGCAGTACTTC

J: TRBJ1-2
D: -
V: TRBV18
size: -
CDR3: CASSGSNVVNYGYTF
DNA: TGTGCCAGCTCGGGATCCAATGTCGTTAACTATGGCTACACCTTC

J: TRBJ2-7
D: -
V: TRBV28
size: -
CDR3: CASSSPVKFEQYF
DNA: TGTGCCAGCAGTTCACCCGTGAAGTTCGAGCAGTACTTC

J: TRBJ2-5
D: -
V: TRBV11-2
size: -
CDR3: CASSWNSAETQYF
DNA: TGTGCCAGCAGCTGGAATAGTGCGGAGACCCAGTACTTC

J: TRBJ2-7
D: -
V: TRBV28
size: -
CDR3: CASSETGTGRVEQYF
DNA: TGTGCCAGCAGTGAAACCGGGACGGGACGCGTCGAGCAGTACTTC

J: TRBJ2-5
D: -
V: TRBV20-1
size: few
CDR3: CSAQSPRGQYF
DNA: TGCAGTGCTCAAAGTCCACGAGGGCAGTACTTC

J: TRBJ2-7
D: -
V: TRBV14
size: few
CDR3: CASSQVPGTFFSYEQYF
DNA: TGTGCCAGCAGCCAAGTCCCCGGCACCTTCTTCTCCTACGAGCAGTACTTC

J: TRBJ1-2
D: -
V: TRBV12-3/TRBV12-4
size: once
CDR3: CASSLRQYYGYTF
DNA: TGTGCCAGCAGTTTAAGGCAGTACTATGGCTACACCTTC

J: TRBJ2-7
D: TRBD2
V: TRBV4-2
size: -
CDR3: CASSQVSSGRASHEQYF
DNA: TGTGCCAGCAGCCAAGTTTCGAGCGGGAGGGCTTCTCACGAGCAGTACTTC

J: TRBJ2-1
D: TRBD1
V: TRBV6-5
size: -
CDR3: CASRQGQGGYNGQFF
DNA: TGTGCCAGCAGACAGGGACAGGGAGGCTACAATGGGCAGTTCTTC

J: TRBJ2-3
D: -
V: TRBV20-1
size: few
CDR3: CSAERQAAQYF
DNA: TGCAGTGCCGAGAGGCAGGCCGCGCAGTATTTT

J: TRBJ2-1
D: TRBD1
V: TRBV7-9
size: -
CDR3: CASSNRDRAQRYNKQFF
DNA: TGTGCCAGCAGCAACCGGGACAGGGCCCAGCGGTACAATAAGCAGTTCTTC

J: TRBJ2-7
D: -
V: TRBV6-1
size: few
CDR3: CASTLGTWNIEQYF
DNA: TGTGCCAGCACCCTGGGGACTTGGAACATCGAGCAGTACTTC